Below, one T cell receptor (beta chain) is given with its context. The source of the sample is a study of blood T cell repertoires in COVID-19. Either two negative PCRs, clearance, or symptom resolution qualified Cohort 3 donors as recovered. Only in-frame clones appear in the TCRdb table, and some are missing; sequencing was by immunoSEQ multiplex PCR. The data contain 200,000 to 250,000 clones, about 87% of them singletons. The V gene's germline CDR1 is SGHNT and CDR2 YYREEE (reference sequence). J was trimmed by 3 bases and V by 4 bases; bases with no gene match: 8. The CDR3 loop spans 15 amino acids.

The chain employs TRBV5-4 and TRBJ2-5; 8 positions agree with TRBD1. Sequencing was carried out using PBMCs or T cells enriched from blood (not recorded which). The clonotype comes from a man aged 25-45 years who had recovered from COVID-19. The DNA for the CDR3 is TGTGCCAGCAGCCTGCCTATGACAGGGGAAGAGACCCAGTACTTC. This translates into CASSLPMTGEETQYF.